A selection of T cell receptor beta chains follows, all from one sample in a study of cytomegalovirus exposure and HLA in healthy donors. TCRdb's copy holds only in-frame clones and misses some; the assay was immunoSEQ multiplex PCR. This sample has roughly 190,000 clones, with roughly 82% found just once. Sequencing was done on a sample of PBMCs. The receptors were sampled from a woman between 45 and 60 years old in good health and CMV-seropositive. CDR3s include the opening cysteine and the closing phenylalanine or tryptophan. The D gene is left open where the match is weak. Size tells how often a clone was seen (once, few, many) or the class of an expanded clone, and some rows leave it out.

abundance: once
d_gene: .
v_gene: TRBV7-9
j_gene: TRBJ1-5
CDR3aa: CASSLSTGVGQPQHF
CDR3nt: TGTGCCAGCAGCTTATCCACAGGAGTTGGACAGCCCCAGCATTTT

abundance: .
d_gene: .
v_gene: TRBV11-2
j_gene: TRBJ1-2
CDR3aa: CASSLPGHYGYTF
CDR3nt: TGTGCCAGCAGCTTACCAGGGCACTATGGCTACACCTTC

abundance: once
d_gene: .
v_gene: TRBV7-7
j_gene: TRBJ2-1
CDR3aa: CASSLEFPQGVNNEQFF
CDR3nt: TGTGCTAGCAGCTTAGAATTCCCACAGGGTGTGAACAATGAGCAGTTCTTC

abundance: once
d_gene: TRBD2
v_gene: TRBV5-1
j_gene: TRBJ2-1
CDR3aa: CASSLAAGLGYNEQFF
CDR3nt: TGCGCCAGCAGCTTGGCTGCGGGACTAGGCTACAATGAGCAGTTCTTC

abundance: .
d_gene: TRBD1
v_gene: TRBV19
j_gene: TRBJ1-1
CDR3aa: CASSGTGGLNTEAFF
CDR3nt: TGTGCCAGTAGTGGGACAGGGGGCCTGAACACTGAAGCTTTCTTT

abundance: .
d_gene: .
v_gene: TRBV29-1
j_gene: TRBJ2-7
CDR3aa: CSVGGGPKGDEQYF
CDR3nt: TGCAGCGTCGGCGGGGGCCCCAAGGGAGACGAGCAGTACTTC

abundance: .
d_gene: TRBD1
v_gene: TRBV2
j_gene: TRBJ1-1
CDR3aa: CASFMGDRGSEAFF
CDR3nt: TGTGCCAGCTTTATGGGGGACAGGGGATCTGAAGCTTTCTTT

abundance: .
d_gene: .
v_gene: TRBV4-1
j_gene: TRBJ2-4
CDR3aa: CASSPLGQYIQYF
CDR3nt: TGCGCCAGCAGCCCCCTTGGACAGTACATTCAGTACTTC

abundance: .
d_gene: .
v_gene: TRBV28
j_gene: TRBJ1-1
CDR3aa: CASSGGVKNTEAFF
CDR3nt: TGTGCCAGCAGTGGAGGGGTCAAGAACACTGAAGCTTTCTTT

abundance: .
d_gene: TRBD1
v_gene: TRBV28
j_gene: TRBJ2-7
CDR3aa: CASRIKPGTGIDEQYF
CDR3nt: TGTGCCAGCAGAATCAAACCGGGGACAGGGATCGACGAGCAGTACTTC

abundance: .
d_gene: .
v_gene: TRBV4-3
j_gene: TRBJ2-1
CDR3aa: CASSQALSSYNEQFF
CDR3nt: TGCGCCAGCAGCCAAGCGCTTAGCTCCTACAATGAGCAGTTCTTC

abundance: .
d_gene: .
v_gene: TRBV7-9
j_gene: TRBJ2-5
CDR3aa: CASSSRPGETQYF
CDR3nt: TGTGCCAGCAGCTCCCGGCCCGGGGAGACCCAGTACTTC

abundance: once
d_gene: .
v_gene: TRBV30
j_gene: TRBJ1-2
CDR3aa: CAWSRQGSYTF
CDR3nt: TGTGCCTGGAGCCGGCAGGGAAGCTACACCTTC

abundance: .
d_gene: TRBD2
v_gene: TRBV5-1
j_gene: TRBJ2-5
CDR3aa: CASSLGASGVRETQYF
CDR3nt: TGCGCCAGCAGCTTGGGGGCTAGCGGGGTTCGTGAGACCCAGTACTTC

abundance: .
d_gene: TRBD2
v_gene: TRBV2
j_gene: TRBJ2-7
CDR3aa: CASRVGGGNEQYF
CDR3nt: TGTGCCAGCAGGGTGGGCGGGGGAAACGAGCAGTACTTC

abundance: .
d_gene: .
v_gene: TRBV29-1
j_gene: TRBJ2-5
CDR3aa: CSVARETQYF
CDR3nt: TGCAGCGTTGCCAGGGAGACCCAGTACTTC

abundance: few
d_gene: TRBD1
v_gene: TRBV5-6
j_gene: TRBJ2-1
CDR3aa: CASSLLGQGNNEQFF
CDR3nt: TGTGCCAGCAGCTTGCTGGGACAGGGGAATAATGAGCAGTTCTTC

abundance: .
d_gene: .
v_gene: TRBV5-1
j_gene: TRBJ2-1
CDR3aa: CASSSNLLANEQFF
CDR3nt: TGCGCCAGCAGCTCTAACCTTCTAGCGAATGAGCAGTTCTTC

abundance: .
d_gene: .
v_gene: TRBV5-4
j_gene: TRBJ2-7
CDR3aa: CASSLGNPNYEQYF
CDR3nt: TGTGCCAGCAGCTTGGGCAACCCTAATTACGAGCAGTACTTC

abundance: .
d_gene: .
v_gene: TRBV27
j_gene: TRBJ2-7
CDR3aa: CASQSDSSYEQYF
CDR3nt: TGTGCCAGCCAAAGCGACAGCTCCTACGAGCAGTACTTC

abundance: .
d_gene: .
v_gene: TRBV5-8
j_gene: TRBJ2-1
CDR3aa: CASSLWAGPNSGNEQFF
CDR3nt: TGTGCCAGCAGCTTGTGGGCGGGACCTAACTCTGGGAATGAGCAGTTCTTC

abundance: .
d_gene: .
v_gene: TRBV2
j_gene: TRBJ2-5
CDR3aa: CASSFYGGETQYF
CDR3nt: TGTGCCAGCAGTTTCTACGGGGGAGAGACCCAGTACTTC

abundance: .
d_gene: .
v_gene: TRBV12-5
j_gene: TRBJ2-2
CDR3aa: CASGYPPGSYTGELFF
CDR3nt: TGTGCTAGTGGTTACCCCCCCGGGTCCTACACCGGGGAGCTGTTTTTT

abundance: once
d_gene: TRBD1
v_gene: TRBV28
j_gene: TRBJ1-2
CDR3aa: CATPGGSGTGWYGYTF
CDR3nt: TGTGCCACCCCAGGGGGTTCGGGGACAGGGTGGTATGGCTACACCTTC

abundance: .
d_gene: .
v_gene: TRBV5-4
j_gene: TRBJ2-7
CDR3aa: CASSYEGGEQYF
CDR3nt: TGTGCCAGCAGTTATGAGGGTGGCGAGCAGTACTTC

abundance: .
d_gene: .
v_gene: TRBV27
j_gene: TRBJ2-2
CDR3aa: CASRPVGPNTGELSF
CDR3nt: TGTGCCAGCAGGCCAGTTGGGCCGAACACCGGGGAGCTGTCTTTT

abundance: .
d_gene: TRBD1
v_gene: TRBV6-6
j_gene: TRBJ1-1
CDR3aa: CATTRRQGDTEAFF
CDR3nt: TGTGCCACCACAAGGCGACAGGGGGACACTGAAGCTTTCTTT

abundance: .
d_gene: .
v_gene: TRBV27
j_gene: TRBJ2-3
CDR3aa: CASSFQYTQYF
CDR3nt: TGTGCCAGCAGTTTCCAGTATACGCAGTATTTT

abundance: .
d_gene: .
v_gene: TRBV19
j_gene: TRBJ2-1
CDR3aa: CASNMMGLYNEQFF
CDR3nt: TGTGCCAGTAATATGATGGGCCTCTACAATGAGCAGTTCTTC